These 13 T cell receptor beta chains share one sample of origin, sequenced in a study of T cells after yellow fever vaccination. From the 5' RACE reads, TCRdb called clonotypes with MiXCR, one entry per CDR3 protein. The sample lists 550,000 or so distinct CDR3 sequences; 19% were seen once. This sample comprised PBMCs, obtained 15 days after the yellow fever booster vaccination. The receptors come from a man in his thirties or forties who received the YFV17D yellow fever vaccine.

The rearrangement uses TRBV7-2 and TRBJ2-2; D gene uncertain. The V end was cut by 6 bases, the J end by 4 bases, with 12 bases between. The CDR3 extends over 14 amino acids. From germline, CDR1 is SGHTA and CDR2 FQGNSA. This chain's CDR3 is CASRPGTSTGELFF. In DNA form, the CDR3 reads TGTGCCAGCAGACCCGGAACTTCCACCGGGGAGCTGTTTTTT.

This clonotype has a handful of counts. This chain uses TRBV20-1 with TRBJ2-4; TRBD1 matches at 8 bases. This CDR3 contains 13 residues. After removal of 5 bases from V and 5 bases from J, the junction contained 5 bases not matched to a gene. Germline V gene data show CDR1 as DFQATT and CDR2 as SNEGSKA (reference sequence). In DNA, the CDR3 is TGCAGTGCTCCCCAGGGGGCCGAAAACATTCAGTACTTC. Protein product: CSAPQGAENIQYF.

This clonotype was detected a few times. The CDR3 protein is CSFRRGAPDTQYF. Here the CDR3 DNA reads TGCAGCTTTCGAAGGGGGGCCCCAGATACGCAGTATTTT. The V and J genes are TRBV29-1 and TRBJ2-3; either TRBD1 or TRBD2 may fit D (6 bases each). The germline V and J ends were trimmed by 8 bases and 4 bases, with 16 bases remaining between them. The CDR3 is 13 residues long. Germline CDR1 and CDR2: SQVTM and ANQGSEA.

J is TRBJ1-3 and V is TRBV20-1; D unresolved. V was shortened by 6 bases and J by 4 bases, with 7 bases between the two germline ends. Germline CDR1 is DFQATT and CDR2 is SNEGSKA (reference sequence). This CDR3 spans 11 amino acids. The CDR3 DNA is TGCAGTGCCACCGGGGGAAACACCATATATTTT. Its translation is CSATGGNTIYF.

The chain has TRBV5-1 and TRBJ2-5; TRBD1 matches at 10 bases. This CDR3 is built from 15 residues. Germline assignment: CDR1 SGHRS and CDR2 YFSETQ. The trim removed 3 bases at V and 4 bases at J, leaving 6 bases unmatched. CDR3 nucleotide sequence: TGCGCCAGCAGCTACGGACAGGGGGGGTTAGAGACCCAGTACTTC. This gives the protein CASSYGQGGLETQYF.

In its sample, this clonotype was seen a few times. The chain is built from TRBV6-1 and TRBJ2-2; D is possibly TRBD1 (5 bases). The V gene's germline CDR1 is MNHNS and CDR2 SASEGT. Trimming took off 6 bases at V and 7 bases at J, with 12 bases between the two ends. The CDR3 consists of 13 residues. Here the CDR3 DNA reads TGTGCCAGCAGCCCAGGGTTGGGCGGGGAGCTGTTTTTT. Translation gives CASSPGLGGELFF.

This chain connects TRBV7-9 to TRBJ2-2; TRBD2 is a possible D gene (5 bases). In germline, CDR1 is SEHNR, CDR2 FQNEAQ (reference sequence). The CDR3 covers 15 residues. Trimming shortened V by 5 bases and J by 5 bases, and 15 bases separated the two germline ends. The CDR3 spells CASSLGLAETGELFF. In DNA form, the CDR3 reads TGTGCCAGCAGCCTCGGACTGGCGGAGACCGGGGAGCTGTTTTTT.

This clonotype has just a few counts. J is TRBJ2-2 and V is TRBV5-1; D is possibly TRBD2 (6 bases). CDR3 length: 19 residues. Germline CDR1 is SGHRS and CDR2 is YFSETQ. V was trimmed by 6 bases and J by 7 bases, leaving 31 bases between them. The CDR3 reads CASTPAAPGTLTQSGELFF. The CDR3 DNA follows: TGCGCCAGCACCCCCGCAGCCCCGGGGACTCTCACTCAGAGCGGGGAGCTGTTTTTT.

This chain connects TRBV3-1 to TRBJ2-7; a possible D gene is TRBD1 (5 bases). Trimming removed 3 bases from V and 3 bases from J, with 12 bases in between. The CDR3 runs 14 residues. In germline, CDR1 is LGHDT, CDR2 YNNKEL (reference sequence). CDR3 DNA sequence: TGTGCCAGCAGCCATAATATTCAGGGCTACGAGCAGTACTTC. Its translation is CASSHNIQGYEQYF.

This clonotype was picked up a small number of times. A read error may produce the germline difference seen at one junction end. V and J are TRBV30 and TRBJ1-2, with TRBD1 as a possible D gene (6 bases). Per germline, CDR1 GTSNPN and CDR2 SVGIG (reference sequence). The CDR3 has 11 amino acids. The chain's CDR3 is CAWSVLPFQGF. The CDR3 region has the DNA TGTGCCTGGAGTGTACTGCCCTTTCAGGGGTTC.

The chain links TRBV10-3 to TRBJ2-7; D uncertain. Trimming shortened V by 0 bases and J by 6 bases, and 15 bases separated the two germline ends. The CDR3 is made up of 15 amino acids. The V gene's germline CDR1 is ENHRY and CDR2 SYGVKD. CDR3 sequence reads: CAISESQRDRVEQYF. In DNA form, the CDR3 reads TGTGCCATCAGTGAGTCCCAACGTGACCGGGTCGAGCAGTACTTC.

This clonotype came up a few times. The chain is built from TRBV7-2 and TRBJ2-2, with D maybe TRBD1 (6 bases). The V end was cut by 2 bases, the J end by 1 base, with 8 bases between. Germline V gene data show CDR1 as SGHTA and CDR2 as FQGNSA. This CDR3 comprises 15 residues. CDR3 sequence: CASSLWGQNTGELFF. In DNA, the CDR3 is TGTGCCAGCAGCTTATGGGGACAGAACACCGGGGAGCTGTTTTTT.

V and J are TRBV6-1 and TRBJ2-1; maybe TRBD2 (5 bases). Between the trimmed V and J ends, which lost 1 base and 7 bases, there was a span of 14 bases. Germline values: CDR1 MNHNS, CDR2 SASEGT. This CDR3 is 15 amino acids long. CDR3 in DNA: TGTGCCAGCAGTGAAGGGAGCGGTGGGGTGAATGAGCAGTTCTTC. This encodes CASSEGSGGVNEQFF.